A single sample gave rise to the 17 T cell receptor beta chains below, sequenced in a study of control samples from healthy donors and cancer patients. Generated by immunoSEQ multiplex PCR, the TCRdb table keeps only in-frame clones and is missing some. The profile shows around 92,000 clones, roughly 86% of them singletons. What was sequenced was blood. The receptors come from a man between 60 and 70 years old in good health.

This chain links TRBV28 with TRBJ2-7; weak D call: TRBD1 (6 bases). Germline V gene sequence: CDR1 MDHEN, CDR2 SYDVKM. The CDR3 extends over 14 amino acids. Trimming stripped 7 bases from V and 3 bases from J, with 16 bases between. CDR3 protein: CASTPQGRHYEQYF. In DNA form, the CDR3 reads TGTGCCAGCACCCCACAGGGTCGCCACTACGAGCAGTACTTC.

The sample holds a few counts of this clone. The genes are TRBV4-1 and TRBJ1-5; D is undetermined. V lost 4 bases, J lost 0 bases, and 7 bases lay in between. The CDR3 consists of 14 residues. The V gene's germline CDR1 is MGHRA and CDR2 YSYEKL. The CDR3 bases are TGCGCCAGCAGCCCTGAAACTAGCAATCAGCCCCAGCATTTT. This translates into CASSPETSNQPQHF.

The chain has TRBV2 and TRBJ2-7; possible D gene TRBD1, 5 bases. V shed 0 bases and J shed 0 bases, with 9 bases lying between them. Per the germline V gene, CDR1 is SNHLY and CDR2 is FYNNEI. This CDR3 has 15 amino acids. The CDR3 DNA is TGTGCCAGCAGTGAAGCTGACAGCGCCTCCTACGAGCAGTACTTC. Residues: CASSEADSASYEQYF.

The chain joins TRBV7-6 to TRBJ2-7; 7 nucleotides line up with TRBD1. The V segment lost 5 bases and the J segment 1 base; nucleotides outside the gene matches: 14. In germline, CDR1 is SGHVS, CDR2 FNYEAQ. The CDR3 consists of 17 residues. CDR3: CASSRSPDRARSYEQYF. The CDR3 DNA reads TGTGCCAGCAGCAGAAGCCCTGACAGGGCACGGTCCTACGAGCAGTACTTC.

This chain uses TRBV19 with TRBJ1-6; no definite D call. Germline assignment: CDR1 LNHDA and CDR2 SQIVND (reference sequence). CDR3 length: 14 residues. Trimming took off 4 bases at V and 9 bases at J, with 13 bases between the two ends. Written as DNA, the CDR3 is TGTGCCAGTAGTAAAACCTGGGCGGGTTCACCCCTCCACTTT. Its translation is CASSKTWAGSPLHF.

V usage is TRBV27 and J usage is TRBJ2-1, with TRBD2 matching over 12 bases. V shed 3 bases and J 0 bases; nucleotides not matched to a gene: 9. The V gene's germline CDR1 is MNHEY and CDR2 SMNVEV (reference sequence). This CDR3 spans 19 amino acids. The CDR3 spells CASSFGLAGSRRSYNEQFF. CDR3 sequence (DNA): TGTGCCAGCAGTTTTGGACTAGCGGGGTCCCGGCGCTCCTACAATGAGCAGTTCTTC.

V and J are TRBV28 and TRBJ2-7; D is ambiguous. There are 12 residues in the CDR3. V was cut by 6 bases and J by 6 bases, with 12 bases left in between. Germline CDR1 is MDHEN and CDR2 is SYDVKM. CDR3 nucleotide sequence: TGTGCCAGCAGCCGTACCTACACCGAGCAGTACTTC. Encoded protein: CASSRTYTEQYF. The whole variable domain, filled in from reference TRBV28 and TRBJ2-7, reads DVKVTQSSRYLVKRTGEKVFLECVQDMDHENMFWYRQDPGLGLRLIYFSYDVKMKEKGDIPEGYSVSREKKERFSLILESASTNQTSMYLCASSRTYTEQYFGPGTRLTVT.

The CDR3 loop reads CASSQVRDTEAFF. CDR3 nucleotides: TGTGCCAGCAGCCAAGTCCGGGACACTGAAGCTTTCTTT. The V call is TRBV3-1 (or the pseudogene TRBV3-2), the J call TRBJ1-1; D is undetermined. Trimming cost V 1 base and J 3 bases, with 6 bases left between them. CDR1 and CDR2 from the germline V gene are LGHDT and YNNKEL (reference sequence). The CDR3 runs to 13 residues.

The table lists this clone with a count of one. V usage is TRBV5-1 and J usage is TRBJ2-3; 9 bases agree with TRBD2. The CDR3 is 14 amino acids. Looked up from germline, CDR1 is SGHRS and CDR2 is YFSETQ. The trim removed 9 bases at V and 3 bases at J, leaving 8 bases unmatched. CDR3 residues: CATSGGLETDTQYF. The CDR3 region has the DNA TGCGCCACAAGCGGGGGGCTAGAAACAGATACGCAGTATTTT.

This clone appeared a few times. The genes are TRBV10-2 and TRBJ2-7, with D perhaps matching TRBD1 or TRBD2 (5 bases each). The germline CDR1 and CDR2 sequences are WSHSY and SAAADI. The CDR3 contains 14 residues. Trimming shortened V by 6 bases and J by 7 bases, and 19 bases separated the two germline ends. CDR3 protein: CASSTGPIQGEQYF. In nucleotides, the CDR3 is TGCGCCAGCAGCACGGGACCGATCCAGGGAGAGCAGTACTTC.

Comments on this clone: This same CDR3 is encoded by further DNA sequences in the sample. The genes are TRBV7-9 and TRBJ1-3; D gene ambiguous. Germline V gene sequence: CDR1 SEHNR, CDR2 FQNEAQ (reference sequence). The CDR3 contains 14 residues. The V gene lost 5 bases and the J gene lost 1 base, with 9 bases spanning the gap. The CDR3 here is CASSLRESGNTIYF. In DNA form, the CDR3 reads TGTGCCAGCAGCCTACGGGAGTCTGGAAACACCATATATTTT.

This clone was picked up one time. This chain joins TRBV5-6 and TRBJ2-1, with D possibly being TRBD1 (6 bases). Germline V gene sequence: CDR1 SGHDT, CDR2 YYEEEE. V shed 7 bases and J shed 5 bases, with 13 bases lying between them. CDR3 length: 13 residues. The CDR3 is CASANRVNNEQFF. CDR3 DNA: TGTGCCAGCGCCAACAGGGTAAACAATGAGCAGTTCTTC.

This clone appeared a single time. The junction departs from the called germline gene at one end, perhaps through a read error. Written as DNA, the CDR3 is TGCGCCAGCAGATTGGGACAGGGGATGGTCAATGAGCAGTTCTTC. It encodes CASRLGQGMVNEQFF. The chain links TRBV5-1 to TRBJ2-1, with 10 bases fitting TRBD1. Germline V gene data show CDR1 as SGHRS and CDR2 as YFSETQ. The CDR3 spans 15 residues.

The chain carries TRBV4-1 and TRBJ2-7; D is unresolved. Germline V lookup: CDR1 MGHRA, CDR2 YSYEKL. V was cut by 6 bases and J by 1 base, with 13 bases left in between. The CDR3 length is 14 residues. CDR3 amino acids: CASRPGYQSYEQYF. CDR3 nucleotide sequence: TGCGCCAGCAGGCCCGGATACCAGTCCTACGAGCAGTACTTC.

The sample holds one count of this clone. The rearrangement uses TRBV30 and TRBJ2-3, with TRBD2 identical over 8 bases. Looked up from germline, CDR1 is GTSNPN and CDR2 is SVGIG (reference sequence). Trimming at V came to 4 bases and at J to 2 bases, leaving 8 bases not matched to a gene. The CDR3 has 15 residues. DNA of the CDR3: TGTGCCTGGACATCTGCGGGGGGCACCACAGATACGCAGTATTTT. It is translated as CAWTSAGGTTDTQYF. Looking up the rest from reference TRBV30 and TRBJ2-3 gives the full variable domain: SQTIHQWPATLVQPVGSPLSLECTVEGTSNPNLYWYRQAAGRGLQLLFYSVGIGQISSEVPQNLSASRPQDRQFILSSKKLLLSDSGFYLCAWTSAGGTTDTQYFGPGTRLTVL.

This clone was detected once. The chain is built from TRBV4-1 and TRBJ1-1, with D perhaps matching TRBD1 (5 bases). The CDR3 runs to 17 residues. Trimming stripped 4 bases from V and 1 base from J, with 19 bases between. Germline lookup yields CDR1 MGHRA and CDR2 YSYEKL. DNA of the CDR3: TGCGCCAGCAGCCCTTCCGGGGCCACAACGAAGAACACTGAAGCTTTCTTT. It specifies CASSPSGATTKNTEAFF.

This chain joins TRBV9 and TRBJ2-2, with D hard to call. Germline values: CDR1 SGDLS, CDR2 YYNGEE. This CDR3 spans 13 amino acids. Trimming took off 0 bases at V and 4 bases at J, with 4 bases between the two ends. CDR3 DNA: TGTGCCAGCAGCGTAGTAGCCACCGGGGAGCTGTTTTTT. Translating gives CASSVVATGELFF.